A single sample is the source of the 11 T cell receptor beta chains below, sequenced in a study of blood T cell repertoires in COVID-19. Libraries were prepared by immunoSEQ multiplex PCR; TCRdb keeps only in-frame clonotypes and omits some of them. The data contain about 180,000 clones, roughly 90% of them seen just once; the ten biggest clones take up around 0.53%. The sequencing sample was made of peripheral blood. These receptors came from a man aged 45-60 years with acute or convalescent COVID-19.

The chain combines TRBV28 with TRBJ1-2; no definite D call. The germline V gene encodes CDR1 MDHEN and CDR2 SYDVKM. There are 10 residues in the CDR3. V was shortened by 8 bases and J by 7 bases, with 8 bases between the two germline ends. CDR3 DNA: TGTGCCAGCGGGGAGGGTGGCTACACCTTC. Its translation: CASGEGGYTF.

This clone was observed a single time. This chain connects TRBV7-6 to TRBJ1-5, with D possibly being TRBD1 (5 bases). Deletions cut 4 bases from V and 3 bases from J, with 10 bases between. From germline, CDR1 is SGHVS and CDR2 FNYEAQ. The CDR3 runs 14 residues. CDR3 sequence: CASSSTGYNQPQHF. In DNA, the CDR3 is TGTGCCAGCAGCTCTACAGGTTACAATCAGCCCCAGCATTTT. Using reference TRBV7-6 and TRBJ1-5 for the parts outside the CDR3, the full variable domain is GAGVSQSPRYKVTKRGQDVALRCDPISGHVSLYWYRQALGQGPEFLTYFNYEAQQDKSGLPNDRFSAERPEGSISTLTIQRTEQRDSAMYRCASSSTGYNQPQHFGDGTRLSIL.

V usage is TRBV7-2 and J usage is TRBJ2-1; weak D call: TRBD1 (5 bases). Trimming stripped 0 bases from V and 4 bases from J, with 10 bases between. The CDR3 length is 15 residues. CDR1 and CDR2 (germline): SGHTA, FQGNSA. This CDR3 is CASSLALNRYNEQFF. DNA of the CDR3: TGTGCCAGCAGCTTAGCGCTAAACAGGTACAATGAGCAGTTCTTC.

The chain uses TRBV5-6 and TRBJ1-1; no clear D gene. The CDR3 runs 15 residues. Trimming removed 0 bases from V and 3 bases from J, with 12 bases in between. Germline lookup yields CDR1 SGHDT and CDR2 YYEEEE. CDR3 sequence reads: CASSLVPSRHTEAFF. CDR3 coding DNA: TGTGCCAGCAGCTTGGTTCCATCGAGGCACACTGAAGCTTTCTTT.

The chain joins TRBV10-3 to TRBJ1-1, with 8 bases aligning to TRBD1. CDR1 and CDR2 (germline): ENHRY, SYGVKD. CDR3 length equals 14 residues. The J segment lost 2 bases and the V segment lost 6 bases, leaving 5 bases of the junction unmatched. For the CDR3, the DNA is TGTGCCATCAGCACGGGACAGGTAAACACTGAAGCTTTCTTT. It codes for CAISTGQVNTEAFF.

This clone was recorded once. The V gene is TRBV4-1, the J gene TRBJ1-5; D unclear. CDR1 and CDR2 (germline): MGHRA, YSYEKL. The CDR3 has 14 residues. V was pared by 1 base and J by 4 bases, with 8 bases between. CDR3 DNA: TGCGCCAGCAGCCAAGTCGGAGTAAATCAGCCCCAGCATTTT. Its protein product is CASSQVGVNQPQHF.

For the CDR3, the DNA is TGTGCCAGCAGTGAAGGCGGGGGGGCCCCACAAGAGACCCAGTACTTC. Translating gives CASSEGGGAPQETQYF. The V call is TRBV2, the J call TRBJ2-5; TRBD2 agrees at 9 bases. The J segment lost 2 bases and the V segment lost 1 base, leaving 5 bases of the junction unmatched. Per the germline V gene, CDR1 is SNHLY and CDR2 is FYNNEI. This CDR3 is built from 16 residues.

This sequence joins TRBV5-5 and TRBJ1-6; D perhaps matches TRBD1 (6 bases). There are 16 residues in the CDR3. The germline V and J ends were trimmed by 1 base and 0 bases, with 8 bases remaining between them. Germline CDR1 reads SGHKS; CDR2 reads YYEKEE (reference sequence). Written as DNA, the CDR3 is TGTGCCAGCAGCTTGCAGGGGAGCTCCTATAATTCACCCCTCCACTTT. Translation: CASSLQGSSYNSPLHF. The variable domain in full, with the rest retrieved from reference TRBV5-5 and TRBJ1-6, is DAGVTQSPTHLIKTRGQQVTLRCSPISGHKSVSWYQQVLGQGPQFIFQYYEKEERGRGNFPDRFSARQFPNYSSELNVNALLLGDSALYLCASSLQGSSYNSPLHFGNGTRLTVT.

The chain combines TRBV5-1 with TRBJ2-1, with D perhaps TRBD2 (6 bases). Germline-derived CDR1 and CDR2 are SGHRS and YFSETQ. V lost 5 bases, J lost 4 bases, and 13 bases lay in between. The CDR3 spans 14 residues. The CDR3 sequence is CASSVAEGYNEQFF. CDR3 DNA sequence: TGCGCCAGCAGTGTCGCGGAGGGGTACAATGAGCAGTTCTTC.

The genes are TRBV27 and TRBJ2-1, with a weak D call TRBD2 (6 bases). The length of the CDR3 is 15 residues. The V gene lost 2 bases and the J gene lost 4 bases, with 12 bases spanning the gap. Per the germline V gene, CDR1 is MNHEY and CDR2 is SMNVEV (reference sequence). CDR3 sequence: CASSLGSGAYNEQFF. CDR3 DNA: TGTGCCAGCAGTTTAGGGTCGGGAGCGTACAATGAGCAGTTCTTC.

This chain links TRBV11-2 with TRBJ2-7; 9 bases align to TRBD1. Germline V gene lookup returns CDR1 SGHAT and CDR2 FQNNGV. The CDR3 is 15 amino acids. V dropped 5 bases and J dropped 6; count of bases not matched to a gene: 11. The CDR3 sequence: CASSPPGQGRSEQYF. The CDR3 bases are TGTGCCAGCAGCCCCCCGGGACAGGGACGTTCCGAGCAGTACTTC. The full variable domain, rest sourced from reference TRBV11-2 and TRBJ2-7, is EAGVAQSPRYKIIEKRQSVAFWCNPISGHATLYWYQQILGQGPKLLIQFQNNGVVDDSQLPKDRFSAERLKGVDSTLKIQPAKLEDSAVYLCASSPPGQGRSEQYFGPGTRLTVT.